These 32 T cell receptor beta chains were sequenced from one sample in a study of blood T cell repertoires in COVID-19. The protocol was immunoSEQ multiplex PCR, while the TCRdb copy is restricted to in-frame clones and leaves out a portion. The data show some 29,000 clones, with roughly nine tenths seen just once and roughly 15% held by the top ten. Sequencing used peripheral blood. The source of these receptors is a human donor in a cohort sampled during active COVID-19.

The rearrangement links TRBV27 to TRBJ2-2; D is unclear. This CDR3 spans 14 amino acids. V lost 5 bases and J lost 2, with 9 bases in between. From germline, CDR1 is MNHEY and CDR2 SMNVEV (reference sequence). The CDR3 nucleotides are TGTGCCAGCAGTGAACAAATTAACACCGGGGAGCTGTTTTTT. This sequence encodes CASSEQINTGELFF.

The V gene is TRBV28, the J gene TRBJ1-1; no clear D. V dropped 6 bases and J dropped 1 base, with 12 bases sitting between them. Germline V gene data show CDR1 as MDHEN and CDR2 as SYDVKM. This CDR3 region has 14 residues. CDR3 sequence reads: CASSLSRRNTEAFF. CDR3 DNA: TGTGCCAGCAGCCTATCGAGGAGGAACACTGAAGCTTTCTTT.

This rearrangement joins TRBV6-6 to TRBJ1-5; TRBD1 agrees at 7 bases. V lost 5 bases to trimming and J lost 7 bases; unmatched junction nucleotides: 11. Germline CDR1 and CDR2: MNHNY and SVGAGI (reference sequence). The CDR3 length is 15 residues. The CDR3 spells CASSPGQSVMQPQHF. For the CDR3, the DNA is TGTGCCAGCAGTCCGGGACAGAGTGTGATGCAGCCCCAGCATTTT.

This clone was seen just once. The CDR3 reads CASTRGQGSEKLFF. The CDR3 DNA reads TGTGCCAGCACCCGTGGACAGGGGAGTGAAAAACTGTTTTTT. The J gene is TRBJ1-4, the V gene TRBV7-9, with TRBD1 matching over 9 bases. This CDR3 is built from 14 residues. After removal of 7 bases from V and 7 bases from J, the junction contained 7 bases not matched to a gene. The germline gives CDR1 SEHNR, CDR2 FQNEAQ (reference sequence).

The chain has TRBV5-1 and TRBJ1-2, with D possibly being TRBD1 (5 bases). CDR1 and CDR2 from the germline V gene are SGHRS and YFSETQ. The CDR3 covers 13 residues. The V end was cut by 0 bases, the J end by 8 bases, with 11 bases between. CDR3 coding DNA: TGCGCCAGCAGCTTGGGTGGAGGGGACGGCTACACCTTC. This gives the protein CASSLGGGDGYTF. Full variable domain (remainder filled in from reference TRBV5-1 and TRBJ1-2): KAGVTQTPRYLIKTRGQQVTLSCSPISGHRSVSWYQQTPGQGLQFLFEYFSETQRNKGNFPGRFSGRQFSNSRSEMNVSTLELGDSALYLCASSLGGGDGYTFGSGTRLTVV.

This rearrangement joins TRBV28 to TRBJ2-7; D is unclear. The CDR3 has 12 amino acids. V was clipped by 5 bases and J by 3 bases, with 8 bases between them. Germline CDR1 and CDR2: MDHEN and SYDVKM. CDR3 coding DNA: TGTGCCAGCAGTCTCGTCGGCTACGAGCAGTACTTC. Its protein is CASSLVGYEQYF.

The rearrangement links TRBV19 to TRBJ2-6; weak D call: TRBD2 (6 bases). The CDR3 extends over 14 amino acids. Deletions cut 7 bases from V and 0 bases from J, with 7 bases between. Germline V gene data show CDR1 as LNHDA and CDR2 as SQIVND (reference sequence). The CDR3 protein is CASTGGSGANVLTF. The CDR3 region has the DNA TGTGCCAGTACCGGGGGCTCTGGGGCCAACGTCCTGACTTTC.

In its sample, this clone was seen a few times. This sequence joins TRBV5-4 and TRBJ2-7; 9 bases match TRBD1. There are 14 residues in the CDR3. CDR1 SGHNT and CDR2 YYREEE come from the germline V gene (reference sequence). The trim removed 4 bases at V and 3 bases at J, leaving 5 bases unmatched. CDR3 bases: TGTGCCAGCAGCACGGACAGGGGTCTCTACGAGCAGTACTTC. This translates into CASSTDRGLYEQYF.

The rearrangement links TRBV5-6 to TRBJ2-7; D is possibly TRBD2 (5 bases). V lost 1 base to trimming and J lost 7 bases, with 15 bases between them. Germline CDR1 is SGHDT and CDR2 is YYEEEE. This CDR3 has 14 amino acids. CDR3 sequence (DNA): TGTGCCAGCAGCTTGAGAGGGATACTCGGGGAGCAGTACTTC. Amino acids: CASSLRGILGEQYF. The full variable domain, rest sourced from reference TRBV5-6 and TRBJ2-7, is DAGVTQSPTHLIKTRGQQVTLRCSPKSGHDTVSWYQQALGQGPQFIFQYYEEEERQRGNFPDRFSGHQFPNYSSELNVNALLLGDSALYLCASSLRGILGEQYFGPGTRLTVT.

The chain recombines TRBV5-6 with TRBJ2-3, with D possibly being TRBD2 (6 bases). The V end lost 4 bases, the J end lost 4 bases, and 16 bases lay between the germline ends. CDR1 and CDR2 (germline): SGHDT, YYEEEE. The CDR3 has 15 residues. The CDR3 coding sequence is TGTGCCAGCAGCCCCCCTTGGGGGGAGGCAGATACGCAGTATTTT. It encodes CASSPPWGEADTQYF.

The chain is built from TRBV3-1 (or the pseudogene TRBV3-2) and TRBJ2-7; perhaps TRBD2 as D (6 bases). Per the germline V gene, CDR1 is LGHDT and CDR2 is YNNKEL (reference sequence). This CDR3 comprises 14 residues. The V end was cut by 0 bases, the J end by 6 bases, with 12 bases between. CDR3 nucleotides: TGTGCCAGCAGCCAAGATCAACTAGCCACCGAGCAGTACTTC. Protein: CASSQDQLATEQYF.

This chain joins TRBV18 and TRBJ2-5; D is unresolved. Germline lookup yields CDR1 KGHSH and CDR2 LQKENI. V lost 2 bases, J lost 2 bases, and 12 bases lay in between. The CDR3 has 15 amino acids. In nucleotides, the CDR3 is TGTGCCAGCTCACCAACGACACCGGTTCAAGAGACCCAGTACTTC. Translating gives CASSPTTPVQETQYF.

V usage is TRBV19 and J usage is TRBJ1-2; 12 bases are shared with TRBD1. The germline gives CDR1 LNHDA, CDR2 SQIVND (reference sequence). Trimming at V came to 3 bases and at J to 3 bases, leaving 8 bases not matched to a gene. This CDR3 spans 17 amino acids. In DNA form, the CDR3 reads TGTGCCAGTAGTATCGCCGGGACAGGGGGCGTCTACTATGGCTACACCTTC. Encoded protein: CASSIAGTGGVYYGYTF.

This chain links TRBV19 with TRBJ2-3; D is possibly TRBD1 (6 bases). CDR1 is LNHDA, CDR2 SQIVND, per germline (reference sequence). With 6 bases removed from V and 1 base from J, the gap between germline ends came to 14 bases. This CDR3 is 15 amino acids long. The CDR3 loop reads CASSGTPWGTDTQYF. The CDR3, as DNA: TGTGCCAGTAGCGGGACACCGTGGGGCACAGATACGCAGTATTTT.

The rearrangement uses TRBV10-1 and TRBJ2-7, with D perhaps TRBD2 (6 bases). The germline V gene has CDR1 WNHNN and CDR2 SYGVQD (reference sequence). Trimming removed 2 bases at V and 6 bases at J, with 17 bases between. The CDR3 consists of 15 residues. The chain's CDR3 is CASSERRGGTGEQYF. For the CDR3, the DNA is TGCGCCAGCAGTGAGAGGCGGGGCGGTACGGGCGAGCAGTACTTC.

This sequence joins TRBV6-5 and TRBJ2-5, with TRBD2 matching over 8 bases. The ends lost 6 bases at V and 5 bases at J; junction bases unmatched: 5. The CDR3 contains 13 residues. Germline CDR1 reads MNHEY; CDR2 reads SVGAGI. The CDR3 sequence: CASSRGGLETQYF. DNA of the CDR3: TGTGCCAGCAGCCGGGGGGGGCTGGAGACCCAGTACTTC.

The rearrangement uses TRBV14 and TRBJ2-1; 10 bases map to TRBD2. The V and J ends lost 0 bases and 5 bases, in that order; junction bases with no gene match: 10. CDR3 length: 18 amino acids. Per the germline V gene, CDR1 is SGHDN and CDR2 is FVKESK. The CDR3 DNA reads TGTGCCAGCAGCCAAGATCATCTTTGGACTAGCGGCCACAATGAGCAGTTCTTC. This sequence encodes CASSQDHLWTSGHNEQFF.

This chain joins TRBV28 and TRBJ2-7; 7 nucleotides align to TRBD1. Trimming removed 4 bases from V and 4 bases from J; junction bases left unmatched: 10. This CDR3 is built from 15 residues. Germline CDR1 MDHEN, CDR2 SYDVKM. The CDR3 nucleotides read TGTGCCAGCAGTTCGACCGGGACAGCCACTTACGAGCAGTACTTC. Translation: CASSSTGTATYEQYF.

This rearrangement joins TRBV20-1 to TRBJ2-1, with 13 bases lining up with TRBD2. Germline V gene data show CDR1 as DFQATT and CDR2 as SNEGSKA (reference sequence). The CDR3 covers 15 residues. V trimming: 3 bases; J trimming: 5 bases; junction bases outside the gene matches: 4. In DNA form, the CDR3 reads TGCAGTGCTAGTCAGACTAGCGGGAGGAACAATGAGCAGTTCTTC. This codes for CSASQTSGRNNEQFF.

This chain links TRBV10-2 with TRBJ2-7; perhaps TRBD2 as D (6 bases). With 8 bases removed from V and 5 bases from J, the gap between germline ends came to 19 bases. CDR3 length: 14 residues. CDR1 WSHSY and CDR2 SAAADI come from the germline V gene. CDR3 sequence: CASLGEEGWNEQYF. The CDR3 DNA is TGCGCCAGCCTCGGGGAGGAGGGATGGAACGAGCAGTACTTC.

V usage is TRBV5-1 and J usage is TRBJ2-5; weak D call: TRBD2 (7 bases). Trimming stripped 4 bases from V and 1 base from J, with 17 bases between. There are 16 residues in the CDR3. Per germline, CDR1 SGHRS and CDR2 YFSETQ. As DNA, the CDR3 is TGCGCCAGCAGCCCTACCGTGAGGGGGGGCCAAGAGACCCAGTACTTC. Protein sequence: CASSPTVRGGQETQYF.

The rearrangement joins TRBV7-9 to TRBJ1-6; 8 bases match TRBD1. CDR3 length: 13 amino acids. Trimming cost V 6 bases and J 8 bases; bases outside gene matches: 3. The germline CDR1 and CDR2 sequences are SEHNR and FQNEAQ (reference sequence). CDR3 nucleotides: TGTGCCAGCAGGGGACAGGACGATTCACCCCTCCACTTT. Translated: CASRGQDDSPLHF.

V and J are TRBV6-4 and TRBJ2-1; the D gene is possibly TRBD1 (6 bases). This CDR3 region has 17 residues. Germline CDR1 and CDR2: MRHNA and SNTAGT. V dropped 7 bases and J dropped 0 bases, with 19 bases sitting between them. The CDR3 DNA is TGTGCCAGCAACACTCAGGGGCAAGGGGGCTCCTACAATGAGCAGTTCTTC. Its translation: CASNTQGQGGSYNEQFF.

The chain is built from TRBV20-1 and TRBJ2-7; 9 bases are shared with TRBD2. The junction had 13 bases not matched to a gene; V was cut back by 3 bases and J by 7 bases. The germline gives CDR1 DFQATT, CDR2 SNEGSKA (reference sequence). The CDR3 runs to 15 residues. The CDR3 sequence: CSASPLVSGSWEQYF. CDR3 sequence (DNA): TGCAGTGCTAGTCCCCTTGTTAGCGGGAGTTGGGAGCAGTACTTC.

The chain recombines TRBV5-1 with TRBJ1-1; tentatively, D is TRBD1 (6 bases). Looked up from germline, CDR1 is SGHRS and CDR2 is YFSETQ. V was clipped by 4 bases and J by 5 bases, with 18 bases between them. The CDR3 is 15 residues long. The CDR3 DNA follows: TGCGCCAGCAGCGAAAGAGCAGGGGAACGGACTGAAGCTTTCTTT. It specifies CASSERAGERTEAFF.

The rearrangement uses TRBV9 and TRBJ2-5; unclear D gene. V was trimmed by 0 bases and J by 6 bases, leaving 18 bases between them. The germline V gene encodes CDR1 SGDLS and CDR2 YYNGEE. This CDR3 spans 16 amino acids. As DNA, the CDR3 is TGTGCCAGCAGCGTAGGGAGTGCCCTAGAGGTGAAGACCCAGTACTTC. It yields the protein CASSVGSALEVKTQYF.

The genes are TRBV13 and TRBJ2-3; TRBD2 matches at 7 bases. The junction had 1 base not matched to a gene; V was cut back by 6 bases and J by 1 base. The CDR3 covers 13 residues. Germline V gene data show CDR1 as PRHDT and CDR2 as FYEKMQ (reference sequence). CDR3 DNA sequence: TGTGCCAGCAGGGCGGGGGGCACAGATACGCAGTATTTT. As protein: CASRAGGTDTQYF.

The chain employs TRBV5-1 and TRBJ2-7; 7 bases are a match to TRBD1. The V gene's germline CDR1 is SGHRS and CDR2 YFSETQ. After removal of 4 bases from V and 6 bases from J, the junction contained 19 bases not matched to a gene. The CDR3 has 17 amino acids. CDR3 amino acids: CASSVISQGSGLGEQYF. Written as DNA, the CDR3 is TGCGCCAGCAGCGTGATTTCACAGGGGTCGGGGTTGGGCGAGCAGTACTTC.

V is TRBV5-6 and J is TRBJ1-2; D remains ambiguous. Trimming removed 0 bases at V and 4 bases at J, with 10 bases between. CDR1 is SGHDT and CDR2 is YYEEEE in the germline V gene. This CDR3 has 14 amino acids. For the CDR3, the DNA is TGTGCCAGCAGCTTGGACCCGTCGGGCTATGGCTACACCTTC. Protein product: CASSLDPSGYGYTF.

This clone is a singleton in its sample. The chain has TRBV20-1 and TRBJ1-4; D remains ambiguous. Germline CDR1 and CDR2: DFQATT and SNEGSKA (reference sequence). V gave up 3 bases and J gave up 8 bases, with 13 bases separating them. The CDR3 consists of 13 residues. The CDR3 is CSASSGVREKLFF. The CDR3 DNA sequence: TGCAGTGCTAGTTCCGGGGTGAGGGAAAAACTGTTTTTT.

DNA of the CDR3: TGTGCCAGCAGCCTGGGGCACCCGGGACAGGGTTCTGGCTACACCTTC. It encodes CASSLGHPGQGSGYTF. The chain combines TRBV5-4 with TRBJ1-2, with 9 bases matching TRBD1. This CDR3 is 16 amino acids long. Germline-derived CDR1 and CDR2 are SGHNT and YYREEE (reference sequence). The J segment lost 7 bases and the V segment lost 4 bases, leaving 14 bases of the junction unmatched.

This chain connects TRBV7-3 to TRBJ1-2; 10 nucleotides align to TRBD1. Looked up from germline, CDR1 is SGHTA and CDR2 is FQGTGA. J lost 5 bases, V lost 5 bases, and 2 bases had no gene match. There are 13 residues in the CDR3. CDR3 coding DNA: TGTGCCAGCAGCCAGGGACAGGGGTATGGCTACACCTTC. Translation: CASSQGQGYGYTF.